The following is a T cell receptor beta chain sequence with its context. No cognate antigen has been identified for it. Germline and junction disagree at one end, which may indicate a read error. The library was made by the immunoSEQ multiplex PCR assay. Approximately 100,000 TCR templates per sample were assayed on the deep sequencing platform. Genomic DNA extracted from sorted T cells was used for TCRbeta CDR3 sequencing. On the study's bioinformatics: The R programming language was used for clonal analysis of TCRbeta CDR3 data. Comparing unstimulated samples against CFSE-low samples taken after the reaction was how alloreactive CD4+ and CD8+ clones were defined. Regulatory or non-regulatory origin was assigned to alloreactive CD4+ clones by matching of sequences to sorted unstimulated Treg and non-Treg repertoires. TCRdb limited this immuneACCESS table to in-frame rearrangements with V and J called. A share of clones is missing; checked studies link under half to unresolved V genes, and the rest is unexplained. The V and J calls and the clone size are those of that table, but D and trimming were determined from the DNA. In this sample the table shows 110,000 or so clones, approximately 94% of which occur a single time. The ten biggest clones cover 0.32% of the sample.

Sorted unstimulated T cells and proliferating T cells recovered from mixed lymphocyte reactions underwent TCRbeta CDR3 sequencing. Fresh whole blood from some ten HLA-typed healthy donors was used as the source from which PBMCs were isolated. Measured from the cysteine to the phenylalanine, the CDR3 is 15 residues long. Here the CDR3 DNA is all that survives: 45 bases in frame from base 1. CDR1 SQVTM and CDR2 ANQGSEA are derived from the germline V gene. This specimen comes from a study of siplizumab effects on memory and regulatory T cells (dated by TCRdb to about 2019). Study-level background: The effect of the anti-CD2 antibody siplizumab on alloreactive T-cell subsets was examined in allogeneic mixed lymphocyte reactions constructed from human PBMCs. Here is what the overall study found, with its caveats: Because sequences below about 10^-5 frequency were poorly captured, only a minor fraction of alloreactive clones could be mapped to unstimulated subsets. Whether proliferating Tregs from siplizumab cultures actually had suppressive function was not functionally confirmed. For roughly 75-97% of proliferating CD4+ or CD8+ clones, no naive or memory phenotype could be assigned. Of the alloreactive CD4+ clones that could be mapped, the Treg-derived share averaged roughly 73% with siplizumab compared with around 25% in control reactions. Unstimulated naive T cells appeared more diverse than memory T cells, and naive cells seemed to contribute substantially to the alloresponse. Siplizumab significantly lowered the cumulative frequency of alloreactive sequences that could be traced to unstimulated CD4+ memory T cells.

The TCR comes from a human donor in good health. The sequenced material came from CD4+ T cells sorted from blood. The rearrangement combines TRBV29-1 with TRBJ2-1; the D segment could be TRBD1, given 5 matching bases. The CDR3 loop reads CSVEGRRTSYNEQFF. The DNA reads as follows: TGCAGCGTCGAAGGGCGTAGGACATCCTACAATGAGCAGTTCTTC.